The 22 T cell receptor beta chains given below trace back to one sample, sequenced in a study of a mutant IDH1 vaccine in newly diagnosed glioma. Time point given: week 35, safety follow-up. Mutant IDH1 20-mer peptide, at 300 ug, made up each vaccine dose, with topical imiquimod. The repertoire was sequenced with immunoSEQ multiplex PCR; TCRdb's copy has only in-frame clones and lacks some. Among about 32,000 clones listed, roughly 75% were seen once. Their antigens are not known. Sample: PBMCs, taken from a glioma patient whose treatment included an IDH1 peptide vaccine. The origin of the receptors is a man in his forties or fifties with glioma. Some clones in this sample may be carry-over from other donors' samples.

The genes are TRBV2 and TRBJ2-7; TRBD2 aligns across 7 bases. The trim removed 8 bases at V and 12 bases at J, leaving 16 bases unmatched. This CDR3 comprises 13 residues. The V gene's germline CDR1 is SNHLY and CDR2 FYNNEI. The CDR3 bases are TGTGCCAGCTTCGACCGGACTAGGACGTTTTTGTACTTC. Translated, it gives CASFDRTRTFLYF.

This clone was seen more than once but under ten times. The CDR3 reads CASSQLDRQIQYF. The CDR3 DNA follows: TGCGCCAGCAGCCAACTGGACAGGCAAATTCAGTACTTC. The V gene is TRBV4-3, the J gene TRBJ2-4; the match to TRBD1 covers 7 bases. There are 13 residues in the CDR3. Germline trimming cut 2 bases from V and 10 bases from J; bases unmatched to any gene: 5. Germline values: CDR1 LGHNA, CDR2 YSLEER.

The J gene is TRBJ1-5, the V gene TRBV5-4; possibly TRBD1 for D (6 bases). Deletions cut 2 bases from V and 2 bases from J, with 11 bases between. The CDR3 runs to 15 residues. The V gene's germline CDR1 is SGHNT and CDR2 YYREEE (reference sequence). CDR3 bases: TGTGCCAGCAGCTTTGGAGGGGGTCGCAATCAGCCCCAGCATTTT. It is translated as CASSFGGGRNQPQHF.

This chain connects TRBV7-8 to TRBJ2-7; no firm D call. Trimming left V 5 bases short and J 7 bases short, with 9 bases between. Per germline, CDR1 SGHVS and CDR2 FQNEAQ. This CDR3 is built from 11 residues. CDR3 in DNA: TGTGCCAGCAGCAGGAGCAGGGAGCAGTACTTC. Amino acid sequence: CASSRSREQYF.

The CDR3 DNA is TGTGCCAGCAGCTTAGACGGTACTAACTATGGCTACACCTTC. Its translation: CASSLDGTNYGYTF. This chain joins TRBV7-9 and TRBJ1-2, with D uncertain. The V gene's germline CDR1 is SEHNR and CDR2 FQNEAQ (reference sequence). There are 14 residues in the CDR3. V was trimmed by 1 base and J by 0 bases, leaving 6 bases between them.

As to this clone: Its ends do not fully match the called genes, so a read error is possible. CDR3 protein: CASREGQGDNSPLHF. CDR3 nucleotide sequence: TGTGCCAGCAGGGAAGGACAGGGCGATAATTCACCCCTCCACTTT. The chain recombines TRBV6-1 with TRBJ1-6, with 8 nucleotides matching TRBD1. Germline V gene lookup returns CDR1 MNHNS and CDR2 SASEGT. CDR3 size: 15 residues.

The rearrangement uses TRBV30 and TRBJ1-3; D remains ambiguous. The germline gives CDR1 GTSNPN, CDR2 SVGIG (reference sequence). The CDR3 runs to 13 residues. Deletions cut 0 bases from V and 2 bases from J, with 5 bases between. CDR3 DNA sequence: TGTGCCTGGAGTGTAGCAACTGGAAACACCATATATTTT. Its translation: CAWSVATGNTIYF.

The chain joins TRBV7-9 to TRBJ1-1, with D unclear. The CDR3 runs 11 residues. Germline CDR1 and CDR2: SEHNR and FQNEAQ (reference sequence). Trimming pared 3 bases from V and 5 bases from J, leaving 4 bases between. The CDR3 DNA follows: TGTGCCAGCAGCTTGAGTACTGAAGCTTTCTTT. Translated, it gives CASSLSTEAFF.

CDR3 residues: CASSLYLGGPDTQYF. The CDR3 bases are TGCGCCAGCAGCCTGTACCTCGGCGGCCCAGATACGCAGTATTTT. V usage is TRBV4-3 and J usage is TRBJ2-3; D is ambiguous. Germline loops: CDR1 LGHNA, CDR2 YSLEER. V lost 4 bases and J lost 4, with 15 bases in between. CDR3 length equals 15 residues.

The chain employs TRBV6-4 and TRBJ2-3; TRBD2 aligns across 12 bases. Germline V CDR1 and CDR2: MRHNA, SNTAGT. The J segment lost 5 bases and the V segment lost 5 bases, leaving 5 bases of the junction unmatched. This CDR3 contains 15 residues. The CDR3 region is CASSPASGGEDTQYF. CDR3 coding DNA: TGTGCCAGCAGTCCCGCTAGCGGGGGGGAAGATACGCAGTATTTT.

The V call is TRBV5-1, the J call TRBJ2-7; tentatively, D is TRBD2 (6 bases). Germline loops: CDR1 SGHRS, CDR2 YFSETQ. The CDR3 spans 14 residues. The V and J ends lost 4 bases and 4 bases respectively, with 15 bases between them. The CDR3 bases are TGCGCCAGCAGCCAGGGCCTTCGGGGGTACGAGCAGTACTTC. This sequence encodes CASSQGLRGYEQYF.

The rearrangement joins TRBV6-6 to TRBJ2-7; D is possibly TRBD1 or TRBD2 (5 bases each). The germline V and J ends were trimmed by 6 bases and 7 bases, with 19 bases remaining between them. The CDR3 loop spans 14 amino acids. CDR1 is MNHNY, CDR2 SVGAGI, per germline (reference sequence). The CDR3 loop is CASSLGDGPREQYF. In DNA, the CDR3 is TGTGCCAGCAGCCTGGGGGACGGCCCCAGGGAGCAGTACTTC.

This chain connects TRBV5-5 to TRBJ2-2, with D tentatively TRBD1 or TRBD2 (5 bases each). CDR3 length: 15 residues. Between the trimmed V and J ends, which lost 1 base and 1 base, there was a span of 8 bases. The germline V gene encodes CDR1 SGHKS and CDR2 YYEKEE (reference sequence). The CDR3: CASSLYGGNTGELFF. CDR3 in DNA: TGTGCCAGCAGCTTGTATGGGGGGAACACCGGGGAGCTGTTTTTT.

The rearrangement links TRBV2 to TRBJ2-2; perhaps D is TRBD1 or TRBD2 (5 bases each). CDR3 size: 15 residues. Trimming left V 4 bases short and J 6 bases short, with 15 bases between. Per germline, CDR1 SNHLY and CDR2 FYNNEI. CDR3: CASSGSSGQSGELFF. The CDR3 nucleotides read TGTGCCAGCAGTGGATCATCGGGGCAGTCCGGGGAGCTGTTTTTT.

V and J are TRBV29-1 and TRBJ2-1, with 7 bases identical to TRBD2. J lost 10 bases, V lost 4 bases, and 13 bases had no gene match. CDR1 and CDR2 (germline): SQVTM, ANQGSEA. The CDR3 runs to 14 residues. CDR3 protein: CSVGPSGAIPEQFF. For the CDR3, the DNA is TGCAGCGTTGGGCCGAGCGGGGCGATACCAGAGCAGTTCTTC.

This clone has just one count. The chain joins TRBV4-3 to TRBJ2-1; 12 nucleotides agree with TRBD2. CDR3 length: 18 amino acids. With 5 bases clipped from V and 0 bases from J, the junction kept 8 bases outside the gene matches. Germline V gives CDR1 LGHNA, CDR2 YSLEER. CDR3 coding DNA: TGCGCCAGCAGCAGGACTAGCGGGGCCTATAGCTCCTACAATGAGCAGTTCTTC. Translating gives CASSRTSGAYSSYNEQFF.

This clone was seen only once. The J gene is TRBJ1-5, the V gene TRBV7-2; D gene uncertain. The V end was cut by 7 bases, the J end by 7 bases, with 17 bases between. This CDR3 comprises 14 residues. Germline assignment: CDR1 SGHTA and CDR2 FQGNSA. The CDR3 nucleotides read TGTGCCAGCACCATGGGAGGGTTCAACCAGCCCCAGCATTTT. This encodes CASTMGGFNQPQHF.

This clone was counted between two and nine times. The chain links TRBV29-1 to TRBJ1-1; D uncertain. V lost 0 bases, J lost 1 base, and 18 bases lay in between. Germline V gene lookup returns CDR1 SQVTM and CDR2 ANQGSEA. The CDR3 runs to 17 residues. The CDR3 nucleotides read TGCAGCGTTGAAGACCCCGGGTGGGAGCGGAAGAACACTGAAGCTTTCTTT. It codes for CSVEDPGWERKNTEAFF.

The chain carries TRBV2 and TRBJ2-2; no clear D gene. Germline V gene sequence: CDR1 SNHLY, CDR2 FYNNEI. The CDR3 contains 13 residues. V was clipped by 1 base and J by 7 bases, with 7 bases between them. CDR3 nucleotides: TGTGCCAGCAGTGAAGGGGGAAACGGGGAGCTGTTTTTT. It encodes CASSEGGNGELFF. The full variable domain, its missing parts supplied by reference TRBV2 and TRBJ2-2, is EPEVTQTPSHQVTQMGQEVILRCVPISNHLYFYWYRQILGQKVEFLVSFYNNEISEKSEIFDDQFSVERPDGSNFTLKIRSTKLEDSAMYFCASSEGGNGELFFGEGSRLTVL.

This chain uses TRBV5-1 with TRBJ2-7; D might be TRBD1 (6 bases). V was pared by 4 bases and J by 0 bases, with 17 bases between. The CDR3 covers 16 residues. Germline CDR1 reads SGHRS; CDR2 reads YFSETQ. CDR3 region: CASSDGQTLFSYEQYF. CDR3 nucleotide sequence: TGCGCCAGCAGCGACGGACAGACCCTATTCTCCTACGAGCAGTACTTC.

Here the CDR3 reads CASSLAGGEDYGYTF. DNA for the CDR3: TGCGCCAGCAGCCTAGCAGGGGGCGAGGACTATGGCTACACCTTC. This chain uses TRBV5-1 with TRBJ1-2; 8 nucleotides line up with TRBD1. The CDR3 is made up of 15 amino acids. The germline V gene has CDR1 SGHRS and CDR2 YFSETQ. The V and J ends lost 4 bases and 3 bases, in that order; junction bases with no gene match: 8. Combining the CDR3 with reference TRBV5-1 and TRBJ1-2 gives the whole variable domain KAGVTQTPRYLIKTRGQQVTLSCSPISGHRSVSWYQQTPGQGLQFLFEYFSETQRNKGNFPGRFSGRQFSNSRSEMNVSTLELGDSALYLCASSLAGGEDYGYTFGSGTRLTVV.

The chain combines TRBV7-9 with TRBJ1-1, with no clear D. V was shortened by 1 base and J by 5 bases, with 14 bases between the two germline ends. Germline V gene data show CDR1 as SEHNR and CDR2 as FQNEAQ (reference sequence). This CDR3 has 15 amino acids. DNA for the CDR3: TGTGCCAGCAGCTTAGTCGACAAGGGATATACTGAAGCTTTCTTT. It encodes CASSLVDKGYTEAFF.